This T cell receptor beta chain derives from a study of blood T cells in healthy people across ages. Notes on the study in general: Per million T cells, TCR beta diversity dropped about linearly as age rose.

The authors ran a second PCR of roughly 6 to 12 cycles using a sample-barcoded 5' primer and a J-beta primer mix. One entry per CDR3 protein, called by TCRdb with MiXCR from the 5' RACE reads. The sample comprises 800,000 to 950,000 distinct CDR3 sequences, roughly 29% of which are singletons, and about 9.4% rests with the top ten. Remarks on this clonotype: Its target is unknown.

V gave up 5 bases and J gave up 4 bases; unmatched junction bases: 12. From germline, CDR1 is SGHTA and CDR2 FQGNSA. CDR3 length: 19 amino acids. This sample also appeared in a second study, on T cells of mothers and their children. According to that study: All extracted RNA went into cDNA synthesis, around 1.4 ug per 15 ul. Overlap measured in related mother-child pairs was slightly, non-significantly higher than in unrelated pairs.

Sequencing used blood. This TCR came from a woman in her forties in good health. The rearrangement uses TRBV7-2 and TRBJ2-3; 16 positions match TRBD2. In nucleotides, the CDR3 is TGTGCCAGCAGCGGAGGGACTAGCGGGGGGGAGGGTGGCCCAGATACGCAGTATTTT. The encoded protein is CASSGGTSGGEGGPDTQYF.